The present entry profiles one T cell receptor (beta chain) with its context. This record belongs to a study of OX40 agonist ivuxolimab in advanced cancers. Germline CDR1 ENHRY, CDR2 SYGVKD. The CDR3 has 14 amino acids. Trimming removed 7 bases from V and 1 base from J; junction bases left unmatched: 3. The assay was immunoSEQ multiplex PCR, and TCRdb's table has in-frame clones only and misses some. Found here are 35,000 to 45,000 clones, approximately 84% of them singletons; the top ten hold roughly 20%. This receptor was obtained from an adult with an advanced solid tumor such as melanoma, head and neck, liver or kidney cancer. The specimen comprised CD4+ or CD8+ T cells sorted from blood, sampled in a trial of the OX40 agonist ivuxolimab. The rearrangement uses TRBV10-3 and TRBJ2-2; 7 bases match TRBD1. CDR3 coding DNA: TGTGCCATCAAAGGGGGCCTGAACACCGGGGAGCTGTTTTTT. Translation gives CAIKGGLNTGELFF.